This note documents a single T cell receptor beta chain sequence. The antigen remains undetermined. Deletions cut 7 bases from V and 2 bases from J, with 9 bases between. The CDR3 length is 12 residues. Germline V CDR1 and CDR2: SEHNR, FQNEAQ (reference sequence). This entry belongs to a study of STAT3 mutations in large granular lymphocyte leukemia. Broader study findings: Every T-cell large granular lymphocyte leukemia patient had at least one immunodominant TCR beta clonotype. No sample exists from the first appearance of each clone.

Clones were read by immunoSEQ multiplex PCR, and TCRdb kept only the in-frame ones, dropping some. The sample records around 4,000 clones, about four fifths being singletons. The chain is built from TRBV7-9 and TRBJ2-7; maybe TRBD2 (5 bases). Sequences were obtained from peripheral blood mononuclear cells. The receptor was derived from a boy aged 5-17 years with T-cell large granular lymphocyte leukemia. Some clones in this sample may be carry-over from other donors' samples. CDR3 in amino acids: CASTGITYEQYF. The DNA for the CDR3 is TGTGCCAGCACGGGAATCACCTACGAGCAGTACTTC.